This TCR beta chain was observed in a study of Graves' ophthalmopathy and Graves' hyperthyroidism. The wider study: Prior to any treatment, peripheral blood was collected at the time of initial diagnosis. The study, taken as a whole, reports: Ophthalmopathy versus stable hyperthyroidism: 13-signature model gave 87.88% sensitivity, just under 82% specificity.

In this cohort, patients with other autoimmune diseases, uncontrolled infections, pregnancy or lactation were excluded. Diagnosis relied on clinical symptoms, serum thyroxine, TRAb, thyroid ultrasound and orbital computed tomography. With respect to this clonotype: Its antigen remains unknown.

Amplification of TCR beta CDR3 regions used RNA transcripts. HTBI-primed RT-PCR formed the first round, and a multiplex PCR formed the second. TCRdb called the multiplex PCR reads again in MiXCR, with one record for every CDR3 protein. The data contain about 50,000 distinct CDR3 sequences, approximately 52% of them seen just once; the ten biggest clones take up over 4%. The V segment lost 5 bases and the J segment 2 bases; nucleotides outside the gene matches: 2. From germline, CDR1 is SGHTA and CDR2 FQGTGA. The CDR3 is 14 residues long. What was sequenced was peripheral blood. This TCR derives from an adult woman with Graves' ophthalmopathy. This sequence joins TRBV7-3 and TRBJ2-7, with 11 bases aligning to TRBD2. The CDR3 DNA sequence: TGTGCCAGCAGCGAGACTAGCGGGGCCTACGAGCAGTACTTC. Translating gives CASSETSGAYEQYF.